This T cell receptor beta chain originates from a study of neurological immune-mediated disorders. Study-level results: No CDR3 amino acid sequences recurred among expanded clones across subjects, suggesting private repertoires in all groups.

The V end was cut by 4 bases, the J end by 8 bases, with 18 bases between. Germline CDR1 reads SGHRS; CDR2 reads YFSETQ. CDR3 size: 15 residues. This clonotype was found many times. Antigen specificity is unknown. Sorted libraries used approximately 910,000 CD4+ or CD8+ T cells. The authors made cDNA by 5'RACE with 10-nucleotide random UMIs. TCRdb independently ran MiXCR on the 5' RACE reads; one entry per CDR3 protein. The table has 30,000 to 45,000 distinct CDR3 sequences, roughly 11% seen once; the top ten hold just under 4%. Sequencing input: CD4+ T cells from blood. This chain joins TRBV5-1 and TRBJ1-4; tentative D call: TRBD1 (6 bases). The receptor's source is a young woman with HTLV-1-associated myelopathy (HAM/TSP). The CDR3 loop reads CASSPSTGGYEKLFF. CDR3 nucleotides: TGCGCCAGCAGCCCGTCGACAGGAGGATACGAAAAACTGTTTTTT.